Each of the 27 T cell receptor beta chains below was sequenced from the same sample in a study of monozygotic twins with inflammatory bowel disease (dated by TCRdb to between 2018 and 2021). The library came from 5' RACE. The run used an Illumina HiSeq 2500. Through TCRdb reprocessing, the reads give one entry per CDR3 protein sequence; DNA is omitted. This sample's table carries approximately 330,000 distinct CDR3 sequences. Together, the top ten hold under 2.5% of the sample. Sequencing was carried out using blood. The receptors originated from a human donor with ulcerative colitis or Crohn's disease, or a healthy co-twin of an affected twin (not recorded which).

The chain combines TRBV10-3 with TRBJ2-6; TCRdb picks TRBD1, but there is no DNA to check that call. This CDR3 region has 16 residues. Per germline, CDR1 ENHRY and CDR2 SYGVKD. This chain's CDR3 is CATAGTVTSGANVLTF.

The chain links TRBV20-1 to TRBJ1-1; the TCRdb D gene call, TRBD1, has no DNA to confirm it. The CDR3 covers 13 residues. Germline V gene lookup returns CDR1 DFQATT and CDR2 SNEGSKA (reference sequence). CDR3 sequence: CSARGGRVTEAFF.

The chain links TRBV20-1 to TRBJ2-5; the D call of TRBD1 rests on TCRdb alone, since no DNA is present to check it. The CDR3 totals 16 residues. Germline assignment: CDR1 DFQATT and CDR2 SNEGSKA (reference sequence). The CDR3 spells CSATKSTGGIMETQYF.

The chain combines TRBV15 with TRBJ2-3; absent DNA, TCRdb's TRBD2 call cannot be checked. CDR1 and CDR2 from the germline V gene are LNHNV and YYDKDF (reference sequence). The CDR3 spans 16 residues. This CDR3 is CATSRERLAGTDTQYF. The variable domain in full, completed from reference TRBV15 and TRBJ2-3, reads DAMVIQNPRYQVTQFGKPVTLSCSQTLNHNVMYWYQQKSSQAPKLLFHYYDKDFNNEADTPDNFQSRRPNTSFCFLDIRSPGLGDTAMYLCATSRERLAGTDTQYFGPGTRLTVL.

The chain has TRBV7-3 and TRBJ2-2; lacking DNA, the TRBD2 call made by TCRdb goes unchecked. Germline V CDR1 and CDR2: SGHTA, FQGTGA. The CDR3 spans 14 residues. CDR3 in amino acids: CASSLGSSPGELFF.

J is TRBJ2-3 and V is TRBV24-1; TCRdb names TRBD1, which stays unverified in the absence of DNA. Germline CDR1 and CDR2: KGHDR and SFDVKD. The CDR3 extends over 15 amino acids. The CDR3 protein is CATSDGAGTRDTQYF.

The V and J genes are TRBV5-6 and TRBJ1-2; no DNA is available, so the TRBD1 call from TCRdb remains unchecked. Germline V gives CDR1 SGHDT, CDR2 YYEEEE. The CDR3 runs 15 residues. The CDR3 region is CASSPPGTGAHGYTF.

The chain joins TRBV11-2 to TRBJ1-1. The V gene's germline CDR1 is SGHAT and CDR2 FQNNGV. The CDR3 is made up of 18 amino acids. The CDR3 loop reads CASSFRDYSNLMNTEAFF.

The V and J genes are TRBV6-1 and TRBJ2-1; the TCRdb call, TRBD1, lacks DNA for checking. CDR1 and CDR2 from the germline V gene are MNHNS and SASEGT. This CDR3 contains 16 residues. CDR3 loop: CASRAEIGPGATEQFF.

The chain uses TRBV20-1 and TRBJ1-1. The CDR3 spans 13 residues. Germline-derived CDR1 and CDR2 are DFQATT and SNEGSKA (reference sequence). This CDR3 is CSRTRTSNTEAFF.

The V and J genes are TRBV20-1 and TRBJ2-5; TCRdb outputs TRBD1, but without DNA this stays unchecked. CDR3 length equals 13 residues. CDR1 is DFQATT, CDR2 SNEGSKA, per germline (reference sequence). The CDR3 loop is CSAKDRGLSTQYF.

V and J are TRBV29-1 and TRBJ2-7; TCRdb's D call, TRBD1, is unchecked because there is no DNA. The CDR3 spans 14 residues. Germline V gene lookup returns CDR1 SQVTM and CDR2 ANQGSEA. CDR3: CSVEAHTGGYEQYF.

The chain recombines TRBV20-1 with TRBJ1-2. In germline, CDR1 is DFQATT, CDR2 SNEGSKA (reference sequence). The CDR3 contains 13 residues. CDR3 in amino acids: CSARDPVNYGYTF.

V is TRBV7-2 and J is TRBJ2-7; TCRdb designates TRBD1, a call that cannot be tested without DNA. The V gene's germline CDR1 is SGHTA and CDR2 FQGNSA. The CDR3 totals 14 residues. The CDR3 reads CASSPGGVSYEQYF.

The chain joins TRBV15 to TRBJ1-1. Germline V gene sequence: CDR1 LNHNV, CDR2 YYDKDF (reference sequence). The CDR3 sequence is 13 residues long. The CDR3 reads CATSTLRVDQAFF.

This rearrangement joins TRBV20-1 to TRBJ2-3; TCRdb lists TRBD2, though no DNA is available to test this call. The CDR3 totals 15 residues. Germline CDR1 is DFQATT and CDR2 is SNEGSKA (reference sequence). CDR3 in amino acids: CSAPSRSSSTDTQYF.

The genes are TRBV27 and TRBJ1-2. The CDR3 covers 15 residues. The germline gives CDR1 MNHEY, CDR2 SMNVEV (reference sequence). CDR3 protein: CASTPTIRANYGYTF.

The rearrangement joins TRBV6-2 or TRBV6-3 to TRBJ2-2; TCRdb calls TRBD1, which cannot be checked without DNA. The CDR3 contains 15 residues. CDR1 and CDR2 (germline): MNHEY, SVGEGT. CDR3 loop: CASSPAGEGTGELFF.

This rearrangement joins TRBV10-3 to TRBJ2-5; TCRdb lists TRBD2, though no DNA is available to test this call. This CDR3 has 14 amino acids. The germline gives CDR1 ENHRY, CDR2 SYGVKD. The CDR3 spells CAISSAGTQETQYF.

The chain couples TRBV5-1 to TRBJ2-1; as DNA is missing, the TRBD2 call by TCRdb cannot be tested. Per germline, CDR1 SGHRS and CDR2 YFSETQ. This CDR3 is built from 17 residues. The CDR3 sequence: CASSITGTSGSEYEQFF. Full variable domain (missing parts from reference TRBV5-1 and TRBJ2-1): KAGVTQTPRYLIKTRGQQVTLSCSPISGHRSVSWYQQTPGQGLQFLFEYFSETQRNKGNFPGRFSGRQFSNSRSEMNVSTLELGDSALYLCASSITGTSGSEYEQFFGPGTRLTVL.

The V and J genes are TRBV10-3 and TRBJ2-7; the D call of TRBD1 rests on TCRdb alone, since no DNA is present to check it. This CDR3 region has 19 residues. CDR1 and CDR2 from the germline V gene are ENHRY and SYGVKD. The CDR3 loop is CAISEFLLARTGPGGEQYF.

The CDR3 sequence is CASSLLYNEQFF. This chain links TRBV12-3 or TRBV12-4 with TRBJ2-1. The CDR3 has 12 amino acids.

CDR3 protein: CASWDGHYEQYF. The rearrangement joins TRBV2 to TRBJ2-7; the D gene TCRdb calls, TRBD2, cannot be checked with no DNA. CDR3 length: 12 residues. CDR1 SNHLY and CDR2 FYNNEI come from the germline V gene. Looking up the rest from reference TRBV2 and TRBJ2-7 gives the full variable domain: EPEVTQTPSHQVTQMGQEVILRCVPISNHLYFYWYRQILGQKVEFLVSFYNNEISEKSEIFDDQFSVERPDGSNFTLKIRSTKLEDSAMYFCASWDGHYEQYFGPGTRLTVT.

This rearrangement joins TRBV20-1 to TRBJ2-1. The CDR3 totals 12 residues. Germline V gene data show CDR1 as DFQATT and CDR2 as SNEGSKA (reference sequence). The CDR3 sequence is CSAPLGADEQFF.

The V call is TRBV30, the J call TRBJ2-1; TCRdb picks TRBD2, but there is no DNA to check that call. CDR3 length: 13 residues. Per germline, CDR1 GTSNPN and CDR2 SVGIG (reference sequence). CDR3 loop: CAWTSGGAGEQFF.

V usage is TRBV7-2 and J usage is TRBJ2-6; the D call of TRBD1 rests on TCRdb alone, since no DNA is present to check it. Germline CDR1 is SGHTA and CDR2 is FQGNSA. The CDR3 totals 18 residues. The CDR3 loop is CASSLALPGASGANVLTF. The full variable domain, with the rest looked up from reference TRBV7-2 and TRBJ2-6, is GAGVSQSPSNKVTEKGKDVELRCDPISGHTALYWYRQSLGQGLEFLIYFQGNSAPDKSGLPSDRFSAERTGGSVSTLTIQRTQQEDSAVYLCASSLALPGASGANVLTFGAGSRLTVL.

The V and J genes are TRBV2 and TRBJ2-5; the TCRdb D gene call, TRBD1, has no DNA to confirm it. The CDR3 totals 16 residues. Germline CDR1 reads SNHLY; CDR2 reads FYNNEI. The CDR3 here is CASSWDSQMYQETQYF.